This entry describes one T cell receptor beta chain. Assay: immunoSEQ multiplex PCR; the TCRdb copy retains only in-frame clones and omits some. Among tens of thousands of clones listed, about four fifths were seen once. The CDR3 has 14 amino acids. Germline CDR1 and CDR2: SQVTM and ANQGSEA. Trimming took 3 bases from V and 3 from J; bases not matched to a gene: 7. These data originate in a study of OX40 agonist ivuxolimab in advanced cancers. The material was CD4+ or CD8+ T cells sorted from blood, obtained in a trial of the OX40 agonist ivuxolimab. The sequence was collected from an adult with an advanced solid tumor such as melanoma, head and neck, liver or kidney cancer. V gene TRBV29-1 combines with J gene TRBJ2-7, with 8 nucleotides matching TRBD1. This CDR3 reads CSVETTGVDYEQYF. The CDR3 DNA sequence: TGCAGCGTTGAGACGACAGGGGTAGACTACGAGCAGTACTTC.